This TCR beta chain originates from a study of read filtering for tumor transcriptome and immune sequencing. About the study: RNA-seq yielded only roughly 75 to 1,300 TCR reads, IR-seq about 4 to 10.27 million. Broader study findings: Compared with RNA-seq, IR-seq gave much higher clonotype depth and reliability. Dropping single-read clonotypes raised IR-seq and RNA-seq shared-clonotype correlation.

This clonotype was recorded at least ten times. Its specificity is not known. This library used roughly 0.4 ug RNA and molecular barcoded adaptors spanning alpha/delta and beta/gamma chains. Using its own MiXCR run on the reads, TCRdb lists one record per CDR3 protein. The table includes about 62,000 distinct CDR3 sequences, roughly 19% detected once. The CDR3 loop spans 13 amino acids. Germline values: CDR1 SGHTA, CDR2 FQGNSA. With 5 bases removed from V and 6 bases from J, the gap between germline ends came to 10 bases. Sequenced input: a population of CD138-negative cells sorted from bone marrow. The source is a donor aged 40 or over with multiple myeloma. The rearrangement uses TRBV7-2 and TRBJ2-2; the D is unclear. The chain's CDR3 is CASSAVTAGELFF. DNA for the CDR3: TGTGCCAGCAGCGCTGTCACTGCCGGGGAGCTGTTTTTT.